A single sample gave rise to the 3 T cell receptor beta chains below, sequenced in a study of regulatory T cells in long-lasting Graves disease. Construction of TCR beta libraries relied on iRepertoire HTBI primers and on Arm-PCR targeting CDR3 regions. TCRdb analysed the multiplex PCR reads with MiXCR anew, one entry per CDR3 protein. The sample comprises some 450,000 distinct CDR3 sequences, roughly a quarter of which are singletons, and 26% rests with the top ten. Time point in this sample: persistent/refractory GD, antithyroid drugs over 5 years with positive TRAb. The TCR library was made from RNA that had been extracted from PBMCs in TRIzol. The source material was peripheral blood mononuclear cells (PBMCs), sampled when the disease was refractory, from a patient treated with antithyroid drugs. Receptors were obtained from a female donor with Graves disease.

This clonotype was recorded at least ten times. The chain couples TRBV20-1 to TRBJ2-5; D is undetermined. With 0 bases removed from V and 2 bases from J, the gap between germline ends came to 10 bases. The CDR3 covers 14 residues. Germline-derived CDR1 and CDR2 are DFQATT and SNEGSKA (reference sequence). The DNA for the CDR3 is TGCAGTGCTAGAGATCTGACTTTACAAGAGACCCAGTACTTC. It translates to CSARDLTLQETQYF.

The chain combines TRBV5-6 with TRBJ1-2; D gene ambiguous. Germline-derived CDR1 and CDR2 are SGHDT and YYEEEE. The CDR3 has 12 residues. V was trimmed by 1 base and J by 5 bases, leaving 6 bases between them. As DNA, the CDR3 is TGTGCCAGCAGCTTGAGGGAATATGGCTACACCTTC. This translates into CASSLREYGYTF. Based on the CDR3 plus reference TRBV5-6 and TRBJ1-2, the full variable domain is DAGVTQSPTHLIKTRGQQVTLRCSPKSGHDTVSWYQQALGQGPQFIFQYYEEEERQRGNFPDRFSGHQFPNYSSELNVNALLLGDSALYLCASSLREYGYTFGSGTRLTVV.

The rearrangement uses TRBV6-1 and TRBJ2-1; no firm D call. Trimming cost V 2 bases and J 4 bases, with 12 bases left between them. Germline V gives CDR1 MNHNS, CDR2 SASEGT. This CDR3 spans 15 amino acids. CDR3 region: CASSENFKGYNEQFF. The CDR3 bases are TGTGCCAGCAGTGAAAATTTTAAGGGATACAATGAGCAGTTCTTC.